The 6 T cell receptor beta chains presented below share a single source sample, sequenced in a study of Graves' ophthalmopathy and Graves' hyperthyroidism. Researchers took RNA transcripts and amplified TCR beta CDR3 regions from them. Investigators did first-round RT-PCR with HTBI primers, then second-round multiplex PCR. TCRdb reprocessed the multiplex PCR reads via MiXCR and lists one record per CDR3 protein. The sample has roughly 420,000 distinct CDR3 sequences, under 25% seen once. The sequencing input was peripheral blood. These receptors were collected from a young woman with stable Graves' hyperthyroidism.

This clonotype occurred once. The genes are TRBV30 and TRBJ1-2; possibly TRBD1 for D (6 bases). This CDR3 region has 13 residues. CDR1 GTSNPN and CDR2 SVGIG come from the germline V gene (reference sequence). The germline V and J ends were trimmed by 4 bases and 7 bases, with 16 bases remaining between them. CDR3 protein: CAWTETGHSGYTF. The CDR3 DNA reads TGTGCCTGGACAGAAACGGGACATAGTGGCTACACCTTC.

This clonotype was seen at least ten times. This chain joins TRBV27 and TRBJ2-5; TRBD2 matches 8 bases. The germline CDR1 and CDR2 sequences are MNHEY and SMNVEV (reference sequence). The CDR3 loop spans 14 amino acids. J was trimmed by 4 bases and V by 5 bases; bases with no gene match: 6. The DNA of the CDR3 is TGTGCCAGCAGTCCGGGACTAGTGGGAGAGACCCAGTACTTC. Its protein is CASSPGLVGETQYF.

The chain employs TRBV6-5 and TRBJ2-5; possible D gene TRBD2, 5 bases. The V end lost 2 bases, the J end lost 1 base, and 14 bases lay between the germline ends. CDR3 size: 16 residues. CDR1 is MNHEY, CDR2 SVGAGI, per germline. CDR3 sequence: CASSYEGWESQETQYF. Written as DNA, the CDR3 is TGTGCCAGCAGTTACGAGGGTTGGGAGAGCCAAGAGACCCAGTACTTC.

This clonotype was detected ten times or more. This chain joins TRBV20-1 and TRBJ1-5; a possible D gene is TRBD1 (6 bases). Germline CDR1 and CDR2: DFQATT and SNEGSKA (reference sequence). This CDR3 comprises 13 residues. V was pared by 4 bases and J by 6 bases, with 13 bases between. The CDR3 region is CSAKTGSSQPQHF. Here the CDR3 DNA reads TGCAGTGCTAAAACAGGGTCGAGTCAGCCCCAGCATTTT.

J is TRBJ2-7 and V is TRBV6-2 or TRBV6-3, with TRBD1 identical over 8 bases. This CDR3 has 13 residues. The germline V gene encodes CDR1 MNHEY and CDR2 SVGEGT. Unmatched junction bases numbered 8, after V lost 7 bases and J lost 6 bases. This CDR3 is CASKRTGTTEQYF. CDR3 in DNA: TGTGCCAGCAAAAGGACAGGGACCACCGAGCAGTACTTC.

This clonotype was picked up a small number of times. The chain combines TRBV2 with TRBJ2-2, with 8 bases lining up with TRBD1. CDR3 length: 15 residues. CDR1 and CDR2 from the germline V gene are SNHLY and FYNNEI. V shed 6 bases and J 7 bases; nucleotides not matched to a gene: 10. Here the CDR3 reads CASSQDRVTIGELFF. The CDR3 nucleotides are TGTGCCAGCAGCCAGGACAGGGTGACGATCGGGGAGCTGTTTTTT.